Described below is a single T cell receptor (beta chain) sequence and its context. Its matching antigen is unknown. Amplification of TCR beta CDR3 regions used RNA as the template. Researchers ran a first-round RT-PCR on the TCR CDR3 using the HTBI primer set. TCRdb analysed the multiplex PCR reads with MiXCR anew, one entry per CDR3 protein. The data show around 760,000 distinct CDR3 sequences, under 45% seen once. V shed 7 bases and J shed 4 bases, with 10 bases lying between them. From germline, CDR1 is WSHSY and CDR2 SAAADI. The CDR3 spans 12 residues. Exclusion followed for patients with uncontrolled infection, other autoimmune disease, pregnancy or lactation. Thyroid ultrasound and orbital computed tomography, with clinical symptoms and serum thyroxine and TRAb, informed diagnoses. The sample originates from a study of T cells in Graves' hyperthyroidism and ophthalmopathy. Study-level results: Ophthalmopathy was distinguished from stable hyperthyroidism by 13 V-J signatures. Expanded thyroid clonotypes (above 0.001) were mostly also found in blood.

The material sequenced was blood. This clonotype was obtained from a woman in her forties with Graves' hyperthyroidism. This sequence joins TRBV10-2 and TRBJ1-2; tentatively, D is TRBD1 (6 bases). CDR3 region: CASMKGGYGYTF. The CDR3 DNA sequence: TGCGCCAGCATGAAGGGGGGCTATGGCTACACCTTC.